Given below is one T cell receptor beta chain in context. In the study's own analysis: How many nucleated cells were present was estimated from reference gene primer amplification. The table came from immunoSEQ multiplex PCR; TCRdb's copy has only in-frame clones and leaves some out. For V, J and clone size, that table is used; D and trimming come from the DNA. Of a few hundred thousand clones detected, about 86% appear once; the ten largest clones hold 3% to 4%. The sample comes from a study of blood T cell repertoires in COVID-19. The CDR3 contains 15 residues. Germline trimming cut 4 bases from V and 3 bases from J; bases unmatched to any gene: 7. Looked up from germline, CDR1 is SGHKS and CDR2 is YYEKEE (reference sequence). Participant-given clinical history determined each cohort assignment.

The chain is built from TRBV5-5 and TRBJ2-1; 7 nucleotides align to TRBD2. The receptor was derived from a middle-aged woman with acute COVID-19. Sequencing was carried out using PBMCs or T cells enriched from blood (not recorded which). The CDR3 here is CASSPTLAVYNEQFF. In DNA form, the CDR3 reads TGTGCCAGCAGCCCCACTCTAGCGGTCTACAATGAGCAGTTCTTC.